The next 31 T cell receptor beta chains were all read from a single sample in a study of shared T cell receptors in the human thymus. Sequencing used immunoSEQ multiplex PCR; TCRdb keeps in-frame clones, though not all of them. The table has about 730,000 clones, roughly 85% seen once; the top ten hold about 0.0098%. These data are also associated with another study on human thymus T cells.

Sequencing was done on a sample of thymocytes. All receptors derive from a girl less than two years old with a congenital heart defect.

The chain couples TRBV27 to TRBJ1-2; 10 bases agree with TRBD1. Losses at the gene ends were 6 bases for V and 2 bases for J; bases not matched to a gene: 12. The CDR3 runs 17 residues. Germline loops: CDR1 MNHEY, CDR2 SMNVEV (reference sequence). In DNA, the CDR3 is TGTGCCAGCAGCGCAAATAAGACAGGGGGCTTGAACTATGGCTACACCTTC. Translation gives CASSANKTGGLNYGYTF.

This sequence joins TRBV2 and TRBJ2-3; D perhaps matches TRBD2 (6 bases). V was trimmed by 6 bases and J by 4 bases, leaving 23 bases between them. The germline gives CDR1 SNHLY, CDR2 FYNNEI. This CDR3 spans 17 amino acids. CDR3: CASSPLPPSVGSDTQYF. CDR3 nucleotide sequence: TGTGCCAGCAGCCCCCTTCCGCCTAGCGTCGGGTCAGATACGCAGTATTTT.

This clone has more than one count but fewer than ten. This chain uses TRBV6-1 with TRBJ2-7, with 8 nucleotides matching TRBD1. The CDR3 totals 23 residues. The V segment lost 5 bases and the J segment 3 bases; nucleotides outside the gene matches: 33. CDR1 and CDR2 from the germline V gene are MNHNS and SASEGT. The CDR3 DNA follows: TGTGCCAGCAGTAAAGAAACTCCACTCGATCCTCGAAGTAACAGGGGGGAGGACTACGAGCAGTACTTC. Protein sequence: CASSKETPLDPRSNRGEDYEQYF.

The J gene is TRBJ2-3, the V gene TRBV5-1; TRBD2 agrees at 15 bases. The V gene end was trimmed by 4 bases and the J gene end by 2 bases; junction bases not matched to a gene: 8. The CDR3 length is 18 residues. CDR1 is SGHRS and CDR2 is YFSETQ in the germline V gene. CDR3 loop: CASSEAGTSGGFTDTQYF. CDR3 DNA: TGCGCCAGCAGCGAAGCCGGGACTAGCGGGGGGTTCACAGATACGCAGTATTTT.

The rearrangement links TRBV5-1 to TRBJ2-3; 8 nucleotides agree with TRBD2. Trimming cost V 7 bases and J 1 base; bases outside gene matches: 11. The V gene's germline CDR1 is SGHRS and CDR2 YFSETQ. The CDR3 runs to 16 residues. The CDR3 is CASAEGAGGRTDTQYF. As DNA, the CDR3 is TGCGCCAGCGCCGAAGGGGCGGGGGGTCGCACAGATACGCAGTATTTT.

This chain joins TRBV6-5 and TRBJ2-7; 8 nucleotides align to TRBD2. V lost 5 bases, J lost 5 bases, and 8 bases stayed unmatched. Germline CDR1 is MNHEY and CDR2 is SVGAGI. This CDR3 has 14 amino acids. The CDR3 loop reads CASSPSKGLDEQYF. The CDR3 nucleotides are TGTGCCAGCAGTCCCTCGAAGGGACTAGACGAGCAGTACTTC.

This clone was observed a handful of times. The CDR3 here is CASSQGTSGGYEQYF. The CDR3 coding sequence is TGCGCCAGCAGCCAGGGGACTAGCGGGGGATACGAGCAGTACTTC. The chain carries TRBV4-1 and TRBJ2-7; 14 bases fit TRBD2. This CDR3 comprises 15 residues. Germline trimming cut 3 bases from V and 4 bases from J; bases unmatched to any gene: 2. Germline CDR1 and CDR2: MGHRA and YSYEKL.

Details on this clone: Additional DNA sequences in this sample encode the identical CDR3. The V gene is TRBV2, the J gene TRBJ1-1; D is uncertain. The CDR3 runs to 11 residues. Trimming took off 6 bases at V and 5 bases at J, with 7 bases between the two ends. The germline CDR1 and CDR2 sequences are SNHLY and FYNNEI. The CDR3 loop is CASRRGTEAFF. As DNA, the CDR3 is TGTGCCAGCAGACGGGGAACTGAAGCTTTCTTT.

The chain is built from TRBV5-1 and TRBJ2-3, with a possible D match to TRBD2 (6 bases). V gave up 4 bases and J gave up 0 bases, with 18 bases separating them. CDR3 size: 17 residues. Germline V gene lookup returns CDR1 SGHRS and CDR2 YFSETQ. This CDR3 reads CASSRSSRGTSTDTQYF. The DNA for the CDR3 is TGCGCCAGCAGCCGGAGTAGTCGGGGGACTAGCACAGATACGCAGTATTTT.

The chain recombines TRBV19 with TRBJ2-1; possible D gene TRBD2, 6 bases. Germline CDR1 and CDR2: LNHDA and SQIVND (reference sequence). The CDR3 is made up of 12 amino acids. V was pared by 6 bases and J by 6 bases, with 9 bases between. CDR3 nucleotide sequence: TGTGCCAGTAGCAGGAGGGGCAATGAGCAGTTCTTC. Translation: CASSRRGNEQFF.

The chain links TRBV7-2 to TRBJ2-7, with 7 bases matching TRBD2. The CDR3 is made up of 14 amino acids. J was trimmed by 0 bases and V by 3 bases; bases with no gene match: 2. Per germline, CDR1 SGHTA and CDR2 FQGNSA. CDR3 sequence reads: CASSLGEGSYEQYF. The CDR3 DNA follows: TGTGCCAGCAGCTTGGGGGAGGGCTCCTACGAGCAGTACTTC.

This clone showed up just once. The rearrangement links TRBV7-3 to TRBJ2-1, with D possibly matching TRBD2 (5 bases). The V gene's germline CDR1 is SGHTA and CDR2 FQGTGA. Trimming left V 5 bases short and J 2 bases short, with 13 bases between. The CDR3 has 15 amino acids. CDR3 sequence: CASSLSGATYNEQFF. DNA of the CDR3: TGTGCCAGCAGCCTGAGCGGAGCCACCTACAATGAGCAGTTCTTC.

The CDR3 DNA reads as TGTGCCAGCAGCTCACACCTGAATCAGCCCCAGCATTTT. This sequence encodes CASSSHLNQPQHF. The genes are TRBV7-9 and TRBJ1-5; D ambiguous. The CDR3 runs 13 residues. The ends were cut back, 4 bases at V and 4 bases at J, with 8 bases in the middle. The germline CDR1 and CDR2 sequences are SEHNR and FQNEAQ (reference sequence).

This chain uses TRBV6-1 with TRBJ1-1; tentatively, D is TRBD1 (6 bases). This CDR3 comprises 20 residues. Germline V gene sequence: CDR1 MNHNS, CDR2 SASEGT. V lost 1 base, J lost 1 base, and 25 bases lay in between. The chain's CDR3 is CASSEGGHKGGHKRNTEAFF. Here the CDR3 DNA reads TGTGCCAGCAGTGAAGGGGGCCACAAAGGGGGACATAAAAGGAACACTGAAGCTTTCTTT.

The genes are TRBV4-1 and TRBJ1-1; D call uncertain. The V end was cut by 1 base, the J end by 2 bases, with 8 bases between. The CDR3 extends over 14 amino acids. Germline V lookup: CDR1 MGHRA, CDR2 YSYEKL. The CDR3 DNA reads as TGCGCCAGCAGCCAAGTACAGCTCAACACTGAAGCTTTCTTT. Its protein is CASSQVQLNTEAFF.

This sequence joins TRBV19 and TRBJ1-5; tentatively, D is TRBD1 (6 bases). The V gene's germline CDR1 is LNHDA and CDR2 SQIVND (reference sequence). Trimming removed 3 bases from V and 0 bases from J, with 15 bases in between. The CDR3 is 17 residues long. Here the CDR3 reads CASSITGIYNSNQPQHF. CDR3 sequence (DNA): TGTGCCAGTAGTATTACAGGGATTTATAATAGCAATCAGCCCCAGCATTTT.

This clone was recorded only once. The CDR3 here is CASSELGGVEAFF. The CDR3 DNA follows: TGTGCCAGCAGTGAACTAGGGGGAGTCGAAGCTTTCTTT. The V call is TRBV2, the J call TRBJ1-1, with D perhaps TRBD1 (6 bases). This CDR3 has 13 residues. The germline CDR1 and CDR2 sequences are SNHLY and FYNNEI. Deletions cut 2 bases from V and 8 bases from J, with 12 bases between. The full variable domain, with the rest looked up from reference TRBV2 and TRBJ1-1, is EPEVTQTPSHQVTQMGQEVILRCVPISNHLYFYWYRQILGQKVEFLVSFYNNEISEKSEIFDDQFSVERPDGSNFTLKIRSTKLEDSAMYFCASSELGGVEAFFGQGTRLTVV.

J is TRBJ2-5 and V is TRBV27; 9 bases match TRBD2. The CDR3 runs 16 residues. V gave up 3 bases and J gave up 5 bases; unmatched junction bases: 10. The V gene's germline CDR1 is MNHEY and CDR2 SMNVEV (reference sequence). The CDR3 region has the DNA TGTGCCAGCAGTTTTAGGGTAGCGGGGGCGGGGGAGACCCAGTACTTC. Encoded protein: CASSFRVAGAGETQYF.

The CDR3 reads CASQAGQGVPPGWNSPLHF. The CDR3 nucleotides read TGCGCCAGCCAGGCGGGACAGGGGGTCCCTCCGGGGTGGAATTCACCCCTCCACTTT. The chain couples TRBV5-1 to TRBJ1-6; 11 bases align to TRBD1. Germline trimming cut 7 bases from V and 7 bases from J; bases unmatched to any gene: 19. Germline CDR1 SGHRS, CDR2 YFSETQ. The CDR3 loop spans 19 amino acids.

The chain carries TRBV27 and TRBJ2-1; 10 bases align to TRBD2. This CDR3 region has 16 residues. The junction had 5 bases not matched to a gene; V was cut back by 2 bases and J by 4 bases. Per the germline V gene, CDR1 is MNHEY and CDR2 is SMNVEV (reference sequence). CDR3 nucleotides: TGTGCCAGCAGTTTAAGGGCTAGCGGGGGATACAATGAGCAGTTCTTC. Its translation is CASSLRASGGYNEQFF.

The chain has TRBV10-3 and TRBJ1-3; the D is unclear. This CDR3 is built from 16 residues. Germline V CDR1 and CDR2: ENHRY, SYGVKD. V was cut by 6 bases and J by 0 bases, with 15 bases left in between. CDR3 nucleotides: TGTGCCATCAGGCAGAGACCTCCTAGCTCTGGAAACACCATATATTTT. As protein: CAIRQRPPSSGNTIYF.

DNA of the CDR3: TGTGCCAGCAGTTACTTGGCGGGGACCTACGAGCAGTACTTC. Protein: CASSYLAGTYEQYF. The gene calls are TRBV6-5 and TRBJ2-7, with TRBD2 as a possible D gene (6 bases). Germline V gene lookup returns CDR1 MNHEY and CDR2 SVGAGI. Trimming removed 1 base from V and 2 bases from J, with 9 bases in between. The CDR3 runs to 14 residues.

The chain employs TRBV2 and TRBJ2-7, with TRBD1 as a possible D gene (6 bases). In germline, CDR1 is SNHLY, CDR2 FYNNEI. The CDR3 runs 15 residues. Trimming shortened V by 2 bases and J by 0 bases, and 11 bases separated the two germline ends. The CDR3 protein is CASSEYMDSSYEQYF. The CDR3 region has the DNA TGTGCCAGCAGTGAATATATGGACAGCTCCTACGAGCAGTACTTC.

This chain uses TRBV5-1 with TRBJ1-2; 8 positions agree with TRBD1. The ends lost 4 bases at V and 5 bases at J; junction bases unmatched: 16. This CDR3 spans 17 amino acids. Germline CDR1 reads SGHRS; CDR2 reads YFSETQ. As DNA, the CDR3 is TGCGCCAGCAGCGACCGGGACAGGACCCTCCACACATATGGCTACACCTTC. Residues: CASSDRDRTLHTYGYTF.

This clone has only one observation. The V and J genes are TRBV7-6 and TRBJ2-5, with D possibly being TRBD1 (8 bases). Per germline, CDR1 SGHVS and CDR2 FNYEAQ. Deletions cut 2 bases from V and 4 bases from J, with 14 bases between. The CDR3 sequence is 15 residues long. In DNA, the CDR3 is TGTGCCAGCAGCTTACGTAACAGGGGGGGAGAGACCCAGTACTTC. This sequence encodes CASSLRNRGGETQYF.

This chain connects TRBV2 to TRBJ1-5, with D possibly matching TRBD1 (6 bases). Germline CDR1 and CDR2: SNHLY and FYNNEI. The CDR3 loop spans 15 amino acids. The V gene lost 6 bases and the J gene lost 0 bases, with 12 bases spanning the gap. CDR3 amino acids: CASRLQGISNQPQHF. CDR3 sequence (DNA): TGTGCCAGCAGATTACAGGGAATTAGCAATCAGCCCCAGCATTTT.

The J gene is TRBJ2-7, the V gene TRBV28; maybe TRBD1 (6 bases). CDR1 and CDR2 from the germline V gene are MDHEN and SYDVKM. The CDR3 totals 18 residues. Trimming shortened V by 3 bases and J by 4 bases, and 25 bases separated the two germline ends. CDR3 loop: CASSFGRSPRDNYYEQYF. CDR3 sequence (DNA): TGTGCCAGCAGTTTCGGCCGATCACCCCGGGACAACTATTACGAGCAGTACTTC.

The chain employs TRBV4-3 and TRBJ2-6, with a possible D match to TRBD2 (6 bases). Per the germline V gene, CDR1 is LGHNA and CDR2 is YSLEER. The CDR3 consists of 15 residues. Trimming removed 4 bases from V and 3 bases from J, with 10 bases in between. Here the CDR3 DNA reads TGCGCCAGCAGCCCGGGGGTGTTTGGGGCCAACGTCCTGACTTTC. Its protein is CASSPGVFGANVLTF.

This clone appeared a single time. The chain carries TRBV4-1 and TRBJ1-6, with D perhaps TRBD1 (6 bases). The CDR3 has 20 amino acids. Germline lookup yields CDR1 MGHRA and CDR2 YSYEKL. V was clipped by 4 bases and J by 6 bases, with 28 bases between them. The DNA of the CDR3 is TGCGCCAGCAGCCTAGAAGGGGACACCGAATTACTCTGGGGTAATTCACCCCTCCACTTT. It encodes CASSLEGDTELLWGNSPLHF.

V usage is TRBV28 and J usage is TRBJ1-5, with D hard to call. The CDR3 runs to 19 residues. Trimming stripped 6 bases from V and 0 bases from J, with 24 bases between. Germline values: CDR1 MDHEN, CDR2 SYDVKM. For the CDR3, the DNA is TGTGCCAGCAGGACTTTCGGGATTCCTTTTCGATATAGCAATCAGCCCCAGCATTTT. This gives the protein CASRTFGIPFRYSNQPQHF.

The J gene is TRBJ2-7, the V gene TRBV27, with a tentative D call TRBD1 (6 bases). The CDR3 loop spans 17 amino acids. Germline-derived CDR1 and CDR2 are MNHEY and SMNVEV (reference sequence). V lost 3 bases and J lost 4, with 22 bases in between. The CDR3 DNA follows: TGTGCCAGCAGTTTCCTTCCGCAGGGGAAGGCTGAATACGAGCAGTACTTC. Protein sequence: CASSFLPQGKAEYEQYF.